This TCR beta chain was captured by sequencing in a study of CD8+ T cells in alopecia areata. Extraction and reverse transcription of RNA yielded cDNA as the sequencing template. Measured with immunoSEQ multiplex PCR; TCRdb has only the in-frame clones, and not every one. The sample yields about 140,000 clones, about half seen once. Findings of the study overall: Mouse data revealed clearer TCR sharing than patient data did, a gap possibly tied to HLA.

On this clone: Its antigen is as yet unknown.

Alopecia areata patients gave lesional scalp punch biopsies and peripheral blood samples. Sorting separated CD4+ and CD8+ T cells out of PBMCs. This receptor was obtained from a human donor with alopecia areata. Sequenced material: CD4+ T cells sorted from blood, taken at week 0.

The chain's CDR3 is CASSFGLGLNTEAFF. CDR3 in DNA: TGTGCCAGCAGCTTCGGCCTCGGACTGAACACTGAAGCTTTCTTT. The V and J genes are TRBV5-4 and TRBJ1-1; D is undetermined. Per the germline V gene, CDR1 is SGHNT and CDR2 is YYREEE (reference sequence). V lost 2 bases, J lost 0 bases, and 11 bases lay in between. The CDR3 runs 15 residues.